This is a list of T cell receptor beta chains from one sample in a study of blood T cell repertoires in COVID-19. Libraries were prepared by immunoSEQ multiplex PCR; TCRdb keeps only in-frame clonotypes and omits some of them. The data hold more than 110,000 clones, with over 75% observed a single time. Sequenced: peripheral blood. The receptors shown here come from a man in his fifties with acute or convalescent COVID-19. Each CDR3 is given with its conserved first and last residue. A D gene is named only where the DNA matches it firmly. The size entry is marked missing in some rows and otherwise reads once, few, many or a size class.

j_call d_call v_call clone_size cdr3_nt cdr3_aa
TRBJ1-1 . TRBV5-1 . TGCGCCAGCAGCTTGCTAGCTGGGAACACTGAAGCTTTCTTT CASSLLAGNTEAFF
TRBJ2-4 . TRBV7-8 . TGTGCCAGCAGCTTCGGAGGCAGGTCGGCGCCCATTCAGTACTTC CASSFGGRSAPIQYF
TRBJ2-1 . TRBV25-1 . TGTGCCAGCAGTGCTAGATACTACAATGAGCAGTTCTTC CASSARYYNEQFF
TRBJ1-2 TRBD1 TRBV7-9 few TGTGCCAGCAGCGAGACCGGGACAGGGGATATCTATGGCTACACCTTC CASSETGTGDIYGYTF
TRBJ2-2 . TRBV10-1 . TGCGCCAGCAGTGAGGCTTCGGGGGACCCCGGGGAGCTGTTTTTT CASSEASGDPGELFF
TRBJ2-5 . TRBV2 few TGTGCCAGCAGTGTGTTAGGGGTGGAGACCCAGTACTTC CASSVLGVETQYF
TRBJ2-1 TRBD2 TRBV3-1/TRBV3-2 few TGTGCCAGCAGCCAAGGACTAGCCGAGCAGTTCTTC CASSQGLAEQFF
TRBJ2-5 TRBD2 TRBV2 . TGTGCCGAAACTAGCGGGGGCTCAGAGGGGGAGACCCAGTACTTC CAETSGGSEGETQYF
TRBJ2-1 TRBD2 TRBV5-1 . TGCGCCAGCAGCTCCAGGGGGGGACTAGCGGGACGCCTCTCCTACAATGAGCAGTTCTTC CASSSRGGLAGRLSYNEQFF
TRBJ2-5 TRBD2 TRBV11-3 . TGTGCCAGCAGCTTAGCGGTGTTGGCTAGCGGGAGGGATGAGACCCAGTACTTC CASSLAVLASGRDETQYF
TRBJ2-7 TRBD1 TRBV6-5 . TGTGCCAGCAGTTACTCCGGGACAGGAAGCTCCTACGAGCAGTACTTC CASSYSGTGSSYEQYF
TRBJ1-2 . TRBV5-1 . TGCGCCAGCAGCTCAGGGCACGGCTACACCTTC CASSSGHGYTF
TRBJ2-2 TRBD1 TRBV5-8 . TGTGCCAGCAGCCTGGGACAGCTGAACACCGGGGAGCTGTTTTTT CASSLGQLNTGELFF
TRBJ2-7 . TRBV27 . TGTGCCAGCAGTGTTAGTCTGGCCTACGAGCAGTACTTC CASSVSLAYEQYF
TRBJ2-3 TRBD2 TRBV3-1/TRBV3-2 . TGTGCCAGCAGCTACGTAACTAGCGGGAGAAGTGCAGATACGCAGTATTTT CASSYVTSGRSADTQYF
TRBJ2-7 TRBD2 TRBV30 . TGTGCCTGTAATGAGGGAGGGAAATACGAGCAGTACTTC CACNEGGKYEQYF
TRBJ1-1 . TRBV6-5 . TGTGCCAGCAGTTACCTAACAGGGATCCACACTGAAGCTTTCTTT CASSYLTGIHTEAFF
TRBJ2-3 TRBD2 TRBV27 . TGTGCCAGCAGCCGTCTGGCGGGAGGTACGAGCCGCACAGATACGCAGTATTTT CASSRLAGGTSRTDTQYF
TRBJ2-1 TRBD1 TRBV7-7 few TGTGCTAGCAGCTTAGAACTCCAGGGGGTTGAGCAGTTCTTC CASSLELQGVEQFF
TRBJ1-1 . TRBV19 . TGTGCCAGTAGTATGGAGGGTAGCCACGCTTTCTTT CASSMEGSHAFF
TRBJ1-2 . TRBV5-6 . TGTGCCAGCCAAACCGGGACTAACTATGGCTACACCTTC CASQTGTNYGYTF
TRBJ1-2 . TRBV28 . TGTGCCAGCAGTTTCGGAGGTGCATCCTATGGCTACACCTTC CASSFGGASYGYTF
TRBJ2-1 TRBD2 TRBV7-2 . TGTGCCAGCAGCTCAAAGGGGCGGGGGGATCTTGAGCAGTTCTTC CASSSKGRGDLEQFF
TRBJ2-7 TRBD2 TRBV12-5 . TGTGCTAGTGGTTTGGAAGGTAGCGGGATCTACGAGCAGTACTTC CASGLEGSGIYEQYF
TRBJ1-6 . TRBV6-5 . TGTGCCAGCAGTTACTTCGGCAGGGGTTTTAATTCACCCCTCCACTTT CASSYFGRGFNSPLHF
TRBJ2-1 . TRBV18 . TGTGCCAGCTCACCTAAGACTCTGTCCTACAATGAGCAGTTCTTC CASSPKTLSYNEQFF
TRBJ2-2 TRBD2 TRBV11-2 . TGTGCCAGCAGCTTAAATCTAGCGGCATCCACCGGGGAGCTGTTTTTT CASSLNLAASTGELFF